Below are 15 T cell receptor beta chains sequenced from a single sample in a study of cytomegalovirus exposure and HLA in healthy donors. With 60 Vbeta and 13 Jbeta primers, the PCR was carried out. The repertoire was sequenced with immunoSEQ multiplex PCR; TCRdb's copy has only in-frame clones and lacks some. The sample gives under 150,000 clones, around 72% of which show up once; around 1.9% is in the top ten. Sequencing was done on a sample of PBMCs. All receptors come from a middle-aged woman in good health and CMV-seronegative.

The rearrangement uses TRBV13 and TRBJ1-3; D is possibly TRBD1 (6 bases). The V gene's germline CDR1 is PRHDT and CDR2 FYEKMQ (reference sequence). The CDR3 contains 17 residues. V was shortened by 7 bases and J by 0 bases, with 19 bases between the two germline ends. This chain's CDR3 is CASTLYRAVSSGNTIYF. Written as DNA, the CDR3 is TGTGCCAGCACCCTCTACAGGGCGGTGAGCTCTGGAAACACCATATATTTT.

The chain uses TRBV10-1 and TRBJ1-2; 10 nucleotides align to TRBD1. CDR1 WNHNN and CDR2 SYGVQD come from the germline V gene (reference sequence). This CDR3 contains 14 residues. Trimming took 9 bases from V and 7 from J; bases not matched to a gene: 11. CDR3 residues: CASSTRDRGGGYTF. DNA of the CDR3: TGCGCCAGTTCTACGAGGGACAGGGGTGGTGGCTACACCTTC.

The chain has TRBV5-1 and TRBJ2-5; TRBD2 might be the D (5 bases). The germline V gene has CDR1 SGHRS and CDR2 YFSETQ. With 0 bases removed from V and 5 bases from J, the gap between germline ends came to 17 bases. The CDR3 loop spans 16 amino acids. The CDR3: CASSLAGFSTPETQYF. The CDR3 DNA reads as TGCGCCAGCAGCTTGGCGGGGTTTAGTACTCCCGAGACCCAGTACTTC.

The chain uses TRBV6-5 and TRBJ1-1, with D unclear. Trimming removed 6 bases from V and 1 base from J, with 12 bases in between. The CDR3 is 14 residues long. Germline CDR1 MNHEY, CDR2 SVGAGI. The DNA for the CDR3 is TGTGCCAGCAGCCCCCACGGAGGGAACACTGAAGCTTTCTTT. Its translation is CASSPHGGNTEAFF.

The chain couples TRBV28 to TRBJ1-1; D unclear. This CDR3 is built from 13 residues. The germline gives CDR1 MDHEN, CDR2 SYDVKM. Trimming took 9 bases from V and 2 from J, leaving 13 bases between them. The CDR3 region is CASNTTPNTEAFF. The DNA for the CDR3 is TGTGCCAGTAATACAACACCAAACACTGAAGCTTTCTTT.

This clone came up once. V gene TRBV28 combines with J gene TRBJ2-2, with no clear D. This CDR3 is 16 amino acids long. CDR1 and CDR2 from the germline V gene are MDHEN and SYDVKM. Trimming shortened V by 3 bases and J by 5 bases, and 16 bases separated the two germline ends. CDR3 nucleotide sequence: TGTGCCAGCAGTTTGCCGACCCCCTCGGAGACCGGGGAGCTGTTTTTT. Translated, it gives CASSLPTPSETGELFF. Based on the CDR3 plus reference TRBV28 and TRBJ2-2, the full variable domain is DVKVTQSSRYLVKRTGEKVFLECVQDMDHENMFWYRQDPGLGLRLIYFSYDVKMKEKGDIPEGYSVSREKKERFSLILESASTNQTSMYLCASSLPTPSETGELFFGEGSRLTVL.

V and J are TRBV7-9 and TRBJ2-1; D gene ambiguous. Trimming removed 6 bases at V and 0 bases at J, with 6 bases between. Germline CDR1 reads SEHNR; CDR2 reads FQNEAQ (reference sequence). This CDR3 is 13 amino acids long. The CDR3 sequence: CASSFSSYNEQFF. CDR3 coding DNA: TGTGCCAGCAGTTTCAGCTCCTACAATGAGCAGTTCTTC.

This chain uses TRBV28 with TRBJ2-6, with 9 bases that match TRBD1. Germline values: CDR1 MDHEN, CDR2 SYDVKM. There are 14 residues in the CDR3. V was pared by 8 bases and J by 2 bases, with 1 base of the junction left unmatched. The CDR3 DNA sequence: TGTGCCAGCTACAGGGGGCCTGGGGCCAACGTCCTGACTTTC. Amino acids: CASYRGPGANVLTF.

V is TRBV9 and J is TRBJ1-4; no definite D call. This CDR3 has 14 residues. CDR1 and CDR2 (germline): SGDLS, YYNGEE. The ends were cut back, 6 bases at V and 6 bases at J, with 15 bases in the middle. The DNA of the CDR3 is TGTGCCAGCACTGTCCTTCTCGGAGATGAAAAACTGTTTTTT. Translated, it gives CASTVLLGDEKLFF.

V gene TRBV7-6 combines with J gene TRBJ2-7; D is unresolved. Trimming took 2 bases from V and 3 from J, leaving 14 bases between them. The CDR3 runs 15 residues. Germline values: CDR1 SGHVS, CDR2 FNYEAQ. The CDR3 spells CASSLNSDTYYEQYF. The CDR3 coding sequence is TGTGCCAGCAGCTTAAACAGTGACACCTACTACGAGCAGTACTTC.

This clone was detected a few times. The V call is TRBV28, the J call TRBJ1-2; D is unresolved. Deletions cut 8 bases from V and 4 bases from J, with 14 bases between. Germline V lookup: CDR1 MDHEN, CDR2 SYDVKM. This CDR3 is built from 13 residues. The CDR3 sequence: CASYLRGSYGYTF. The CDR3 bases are TGTGCCAGCTACCTTCGGGGTTCCTATGGCTACACCTTC.

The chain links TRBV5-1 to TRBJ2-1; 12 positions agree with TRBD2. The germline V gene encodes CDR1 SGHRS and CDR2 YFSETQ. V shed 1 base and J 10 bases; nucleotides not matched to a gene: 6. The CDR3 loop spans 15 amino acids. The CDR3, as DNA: TGCGCCAGCAGCTTGATACTAGCGGGAGGAGAAGAGCAGTTCTTC. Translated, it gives CASSLILAGGEEQFF. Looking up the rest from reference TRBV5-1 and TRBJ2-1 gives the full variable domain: KAGVTQTPRYLIKTRGQQVTLSCSPISGHRSVSWYQQTPGQGLQFLFEYFSETQRNKGNFPGRFSGRQFSNSRSEMNVSTLELGDSALYLCASSLILAGGEEQFFGPGTRLTVL.

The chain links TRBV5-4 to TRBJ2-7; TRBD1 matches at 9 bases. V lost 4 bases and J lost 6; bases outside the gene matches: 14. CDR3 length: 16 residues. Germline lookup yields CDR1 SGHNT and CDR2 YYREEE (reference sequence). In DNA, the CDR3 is TGTGCCAGCAGCGGCGACTCCGGGACAGGGATCCCCGAGCAGTACTTC. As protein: CASSGDSGTGIPEQYF.

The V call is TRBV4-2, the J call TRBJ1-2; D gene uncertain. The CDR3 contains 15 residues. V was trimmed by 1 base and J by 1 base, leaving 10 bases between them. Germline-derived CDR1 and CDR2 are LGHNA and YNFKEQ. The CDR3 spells CASSQGLLHNYGYTF. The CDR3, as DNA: TGTGCCAGCAGCCAAGGACTGCTCCATAACTATGGCTACACCTTC.

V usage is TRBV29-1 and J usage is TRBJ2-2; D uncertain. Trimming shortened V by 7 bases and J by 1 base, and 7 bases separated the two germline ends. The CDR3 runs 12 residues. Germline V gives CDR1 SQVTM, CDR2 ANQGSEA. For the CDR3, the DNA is TGCAGCGCTCACAAGAACACCGGGGAGCTGTTTTTT. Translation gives CSAHKNTGELFF.